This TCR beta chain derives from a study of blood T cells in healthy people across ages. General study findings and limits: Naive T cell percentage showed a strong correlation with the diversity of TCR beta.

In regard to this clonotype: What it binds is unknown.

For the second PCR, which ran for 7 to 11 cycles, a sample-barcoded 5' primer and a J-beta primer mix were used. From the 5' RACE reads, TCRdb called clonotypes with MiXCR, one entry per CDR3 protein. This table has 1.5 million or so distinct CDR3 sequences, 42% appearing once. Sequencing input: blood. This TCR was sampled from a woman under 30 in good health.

In nucleotides, the CDR3 is TGTGCCAGCAATCCCTACGATGGCGTCGGAAGCAATCAGCCCCAGCATTTT. The encoded protein is CASNPYDGVGSNQPQHF. The V call is TRBV6-6, the J call TRBJ1-5; no clear D gene. The ends were cut back, 7 bases at V and 1 base at J, with 20 bases in the middle. The CDR3 is 17 residues long. Germline values: CDR1 MNHNY, CDR2 SVGAGI (reference sequence).